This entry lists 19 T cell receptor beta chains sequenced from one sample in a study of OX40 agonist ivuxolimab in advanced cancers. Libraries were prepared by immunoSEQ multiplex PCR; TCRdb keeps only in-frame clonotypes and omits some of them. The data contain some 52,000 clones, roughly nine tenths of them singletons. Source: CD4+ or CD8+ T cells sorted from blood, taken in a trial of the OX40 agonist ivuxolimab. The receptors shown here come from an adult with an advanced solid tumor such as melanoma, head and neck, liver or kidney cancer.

CDR3 sequence: CASSVFSGGQANEKLFF. The CDR3 nucleotides are TGTGCCAGCAGCGTATTCAGCGGGGGACAGGCTAATGAAAAACTGTTTTTT. V usage is TRBV9 and J usage is TRBJ1-4; 8 positions match TRBD1. The CDR3 spans 17 residues. The V gene's germline CDR1 is SGDLS and CDR2 YYNGEE. The V gene end was trimmed by 1 base and the J gene end by 3 bases; junction bases not matched to a gene: 8. The full variable domain, in which reference TRBV9 and TRBJ1-4 provide the parts outside the CDR3, is DSGVTQTPKHLITATGQRVTLRCSPRSGDLSVYWYQQSLDQGLQFLIQYYNGEERAKGNILERFSAQQFPDLHSELNLSSLELGDSALYFCASSVFSGGQANEKLFFGSGTQLSVL.

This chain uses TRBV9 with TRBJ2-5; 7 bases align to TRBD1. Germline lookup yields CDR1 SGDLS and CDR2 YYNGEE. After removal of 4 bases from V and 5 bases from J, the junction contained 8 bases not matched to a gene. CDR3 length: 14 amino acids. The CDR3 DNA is TGTGCCAGCAGCTTTACAGGGGATGGGGAGACCCAGTACTTC. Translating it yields CASSFTGDGETQYF.

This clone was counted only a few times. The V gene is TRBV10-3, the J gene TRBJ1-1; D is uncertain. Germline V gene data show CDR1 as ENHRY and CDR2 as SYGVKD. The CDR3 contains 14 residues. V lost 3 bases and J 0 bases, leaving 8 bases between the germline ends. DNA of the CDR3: TGTGCCATCAGTGAAACAGTGATGAACACTGAAGCTTTCTTT. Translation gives CAISETVMNTEAFF.

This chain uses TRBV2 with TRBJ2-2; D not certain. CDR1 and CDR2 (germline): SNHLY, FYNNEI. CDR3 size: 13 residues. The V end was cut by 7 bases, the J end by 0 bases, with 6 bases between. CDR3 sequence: CASNGPNTGELFF. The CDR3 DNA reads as TGTGCCAGCAACGGACCGAACACCGGGGAGCTGTTTTTT.

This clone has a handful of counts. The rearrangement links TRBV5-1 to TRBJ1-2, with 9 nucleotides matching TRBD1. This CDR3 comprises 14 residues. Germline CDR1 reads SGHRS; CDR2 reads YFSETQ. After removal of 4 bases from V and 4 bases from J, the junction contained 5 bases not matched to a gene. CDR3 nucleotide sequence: TGCGCCAGCAGCCCCGGGACAGGGATCTATGGCTACACCTTC. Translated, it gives CASSPGTGIYGYTF. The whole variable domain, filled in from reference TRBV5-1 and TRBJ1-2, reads KAGVTQTPRYLIKTRGQQVTLSCSPISGHRSVSWYQQTPGQGLQFLFEYFSETQRNKGNFPGRFSGRQFSNSRSEMNVSTLELGDSALYLCASSPGTGIYGYTFGSGTRLTVV.

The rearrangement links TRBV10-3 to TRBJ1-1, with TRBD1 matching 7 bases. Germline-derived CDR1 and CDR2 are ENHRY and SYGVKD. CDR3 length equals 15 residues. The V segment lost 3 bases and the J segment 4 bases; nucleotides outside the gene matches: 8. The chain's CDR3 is CAISDPSRGGTEAFF. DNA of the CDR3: TGTGCCATCAGTGATCCATCCAGGGGGGGCACTGAAGCTTTCTTT.

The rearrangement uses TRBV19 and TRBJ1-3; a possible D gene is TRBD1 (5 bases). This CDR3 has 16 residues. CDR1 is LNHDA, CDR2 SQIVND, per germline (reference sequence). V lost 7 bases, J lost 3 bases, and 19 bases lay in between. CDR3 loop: CASIPGPSGFGNTIYF. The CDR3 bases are TGTGCCAGTATTCCGGGACCGTCGGGGTTTGGAAACACCATATATTTT.

The CDR3 DNA sequence: TGTGCCAGCAGTTACTCGGGGGGAACCGGGGAGCTGTTTTTT. It codes for CASSYSGGTGELFF. J is TRBJ2-2 and V is TRBV6-5, with D perhaps matching TRBD2 (6 bases). Germline-derived CDR1 and CDR2 are MNHEY and SVGAGI. This CDR3 region has 14 residues. V was trimmed by 0 bases and J by 5 bases, leaving 7 bases between them.

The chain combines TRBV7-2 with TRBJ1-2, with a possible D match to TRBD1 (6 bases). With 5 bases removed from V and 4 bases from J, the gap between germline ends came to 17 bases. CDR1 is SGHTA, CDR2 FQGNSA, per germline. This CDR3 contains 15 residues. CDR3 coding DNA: TGTGCCAGCAGCGTTGGGGGGGCGGTCGCCTATGGCTACACCTTC. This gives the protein CASSVGGAVAYGYTF. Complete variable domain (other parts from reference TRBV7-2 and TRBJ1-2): GAGVSQSPSNKVTEKGKDVELRCDPISGHTALYWYRQSLGQGLEFLIYFQGNSAPDKSGLPSDRFSAERTGGSVSTLTIQRTQQEDSAVYLCASSVGGAVAYGYTFGSGTRLTVV.

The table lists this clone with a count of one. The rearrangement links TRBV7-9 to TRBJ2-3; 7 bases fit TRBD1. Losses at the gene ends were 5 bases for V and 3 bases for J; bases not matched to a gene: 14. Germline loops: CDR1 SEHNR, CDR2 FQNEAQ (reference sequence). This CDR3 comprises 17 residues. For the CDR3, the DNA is TGTGCCAGCAGCACAGGAGCGATAAACAGGGGAACAGATACGCAGTATTTT. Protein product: CASSTGAINRGTDTQYF.

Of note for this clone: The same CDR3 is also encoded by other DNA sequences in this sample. The CDR3 DNA is TGCGCCAGCAGCCCCACAGGGGGCCCCTACGAGCAGTACTTC. It specifies CASSPTGGPYEQYF. This chain connects TRBV5-1 to TRBJ2-7; 9 bases line up with TRBD1. Trimming removed 4 bases from V and 2 bases from J; junction bases left unmatched: 4. The CDR3 totals 14 residues. Germline-derived CDR1 and CDR2 are SGHRS and YFSETQ. Complete variable domain (other parts from reference TRBV5-1 and TRBJ2-7): KAGVTQTPRYLIKTRGQQVTLSCSPISGHRSVSWYQQTPGQGLQFLFEYFSETQRNKGNFPGRFSGRQFSNSRSEMNVSTLELGDSALYLCASSPTGGPYEQYFGPGTRLTVT.

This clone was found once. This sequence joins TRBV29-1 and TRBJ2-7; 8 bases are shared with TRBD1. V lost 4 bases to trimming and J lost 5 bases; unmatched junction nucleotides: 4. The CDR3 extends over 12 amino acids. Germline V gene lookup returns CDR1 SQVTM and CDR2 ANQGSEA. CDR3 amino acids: CSVVTGVNEQYF. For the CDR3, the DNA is TGCAGCGTTGTGACAGGGGTCAACGAGCAGTACTTC.

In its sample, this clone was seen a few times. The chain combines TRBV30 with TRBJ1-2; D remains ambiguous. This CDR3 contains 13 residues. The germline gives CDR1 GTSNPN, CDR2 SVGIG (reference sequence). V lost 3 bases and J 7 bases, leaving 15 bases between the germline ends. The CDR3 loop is CAWRKPGGSGYTF. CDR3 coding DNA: TGTGCCTGGAGAAAACCCGGCGGGAGTGGCTACACCTTC. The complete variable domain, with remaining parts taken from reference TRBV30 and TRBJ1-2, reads SQTIHQWPATLVQPVGSPLSLECTVEGTSNPNLYWYRQAAGRGLQLLFYSVGIGQISSEVPQNLSASRPQDRQFILSSKKLLLSDSGFYLCAWRKPGGSGYTFGSGTRLTVV.

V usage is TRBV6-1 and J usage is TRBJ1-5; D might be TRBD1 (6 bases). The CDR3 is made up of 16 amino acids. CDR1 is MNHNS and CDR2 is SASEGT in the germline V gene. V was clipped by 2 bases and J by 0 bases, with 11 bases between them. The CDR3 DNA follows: TGTGCCAGCAGTGAAACCCCAGGGGATAGCAATCAGCCCCAGCATTTT. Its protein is CASSETPGDSNQPQHF.

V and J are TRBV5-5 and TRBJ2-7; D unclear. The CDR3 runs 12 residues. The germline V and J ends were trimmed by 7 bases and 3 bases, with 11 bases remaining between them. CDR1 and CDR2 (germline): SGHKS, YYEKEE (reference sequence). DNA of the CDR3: TGTGCCAGCCGAAAAGCCTTCTACGAGCAGTACTTC. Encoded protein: CASRKAFYEQYF.

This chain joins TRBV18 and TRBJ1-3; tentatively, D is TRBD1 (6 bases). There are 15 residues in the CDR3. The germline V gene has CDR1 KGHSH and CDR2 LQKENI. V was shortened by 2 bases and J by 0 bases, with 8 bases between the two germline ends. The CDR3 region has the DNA TGTGCCAGCTCACCAGAACAGGGCTCTGGAAACACCATATATTTT. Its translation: CASSPEQGSGNTIYF.

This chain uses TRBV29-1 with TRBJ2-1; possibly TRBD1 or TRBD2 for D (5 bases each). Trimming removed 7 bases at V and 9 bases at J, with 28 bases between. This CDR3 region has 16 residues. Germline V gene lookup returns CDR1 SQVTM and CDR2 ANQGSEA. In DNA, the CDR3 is TGCAGCGGGGGGATCCCGGGGTCCGGATACAATGGTGAGCAGTTCTTC. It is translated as CSGGIPGSGYNGEQFF.

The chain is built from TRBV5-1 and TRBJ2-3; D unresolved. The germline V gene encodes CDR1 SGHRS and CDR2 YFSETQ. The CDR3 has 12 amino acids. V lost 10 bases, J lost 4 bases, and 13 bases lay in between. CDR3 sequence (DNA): TGCGCCTCCCGTGTCAATGCAGATACGCAGTATTTT. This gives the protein CASRVNADTQYF.

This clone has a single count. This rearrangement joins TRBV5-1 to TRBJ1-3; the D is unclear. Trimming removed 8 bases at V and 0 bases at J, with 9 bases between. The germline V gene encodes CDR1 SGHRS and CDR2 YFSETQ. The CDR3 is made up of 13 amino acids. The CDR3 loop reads CASQVGSGNTIYF. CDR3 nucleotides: TGCGCCAGTCAGGTCGGCTCTGGAAACACCATATATTTT.